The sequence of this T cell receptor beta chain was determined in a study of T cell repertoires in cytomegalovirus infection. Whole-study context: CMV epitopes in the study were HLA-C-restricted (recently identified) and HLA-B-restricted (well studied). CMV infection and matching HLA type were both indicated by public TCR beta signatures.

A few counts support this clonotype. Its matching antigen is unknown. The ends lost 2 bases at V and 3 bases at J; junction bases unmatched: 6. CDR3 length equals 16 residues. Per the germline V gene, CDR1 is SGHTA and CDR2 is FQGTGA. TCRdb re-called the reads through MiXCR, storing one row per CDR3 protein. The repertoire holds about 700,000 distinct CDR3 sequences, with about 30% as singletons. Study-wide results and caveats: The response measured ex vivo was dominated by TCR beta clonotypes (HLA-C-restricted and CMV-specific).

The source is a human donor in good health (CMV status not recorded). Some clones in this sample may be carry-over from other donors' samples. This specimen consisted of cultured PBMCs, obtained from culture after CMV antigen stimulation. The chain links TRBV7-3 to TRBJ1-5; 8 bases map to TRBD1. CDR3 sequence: CASSLGQGAYNQPQHF. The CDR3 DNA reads TGTGCCAGCAGCTTAGGGCAGGGGGCCTACAATCAGCCCCAGCATTTT.